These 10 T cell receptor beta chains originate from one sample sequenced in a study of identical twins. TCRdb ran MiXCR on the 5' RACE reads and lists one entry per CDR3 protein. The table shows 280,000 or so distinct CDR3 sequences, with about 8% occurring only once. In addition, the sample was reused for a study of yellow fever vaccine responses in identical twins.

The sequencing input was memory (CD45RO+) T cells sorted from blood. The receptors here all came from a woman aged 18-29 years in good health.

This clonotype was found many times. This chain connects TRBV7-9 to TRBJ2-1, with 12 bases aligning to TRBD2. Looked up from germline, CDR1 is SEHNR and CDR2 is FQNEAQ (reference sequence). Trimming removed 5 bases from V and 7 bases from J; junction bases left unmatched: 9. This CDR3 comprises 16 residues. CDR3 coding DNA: TGTGCCAGCAGCGCTACGACTAGCGGGAGAGGGAATGAGCAGTTCTTC. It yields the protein CASSATTSGRGNEQFF. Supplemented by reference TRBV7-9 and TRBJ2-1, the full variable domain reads DTGVSQNPRHKITKRGQNVTFRCDPISEHNRLYWYRQTLGQGPEFLTYFQNEAQLEKSRLLSDRFSAERPKGSFSTLEIQRTEQGDSAMYLCASSATTSGRGNEQFFGPGTRLTVL.

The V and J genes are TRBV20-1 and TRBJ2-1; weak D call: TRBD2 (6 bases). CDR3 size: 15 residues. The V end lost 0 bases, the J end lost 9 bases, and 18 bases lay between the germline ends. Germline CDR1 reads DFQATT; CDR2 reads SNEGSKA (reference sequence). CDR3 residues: CSARDQSGFSGEQFF. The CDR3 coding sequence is TGCAGTGCTAGAGATCAAAGCGGGTTTAGTGGTGAGCAGTTCTTC.

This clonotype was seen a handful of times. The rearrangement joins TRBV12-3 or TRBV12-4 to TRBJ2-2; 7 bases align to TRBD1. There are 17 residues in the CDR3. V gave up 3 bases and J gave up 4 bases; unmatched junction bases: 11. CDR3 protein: CASSFQGDRPFTGELFF. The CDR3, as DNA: TGTGCCAGCAGTTTTCAGGGGGACAGACCTTTCACCGGGGAGCTGTTTTTT.

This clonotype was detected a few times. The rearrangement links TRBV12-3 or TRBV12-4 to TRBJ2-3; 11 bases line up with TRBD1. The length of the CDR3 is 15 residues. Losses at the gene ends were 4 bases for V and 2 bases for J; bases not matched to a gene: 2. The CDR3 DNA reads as TGTGCCAGCAGTTGGACAGGGGGCAACACAGATACGCAGTATTTT. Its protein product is CASSWTGGNTDTQYF.

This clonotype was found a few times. The CDR3 DNA follows: TGTGCCAGCAGCTTTGGACAGAGCAATCAGCCCCAGCATTTT. Its protein product is CASSFGQSNQPQHF. J is TRBJ1-5 and V is TRBV3-1; possible D gene TRBD1, 6 bases. Deletions cut 5 bases from V and 1 base from J, with 9 bases between. This CDR3 region has 14 residues. Germline CDR1 LGHDT, CDR2 YNNKEL (reference sequence). Using reference TRBV3-1 and TRBJ1-5 for the parts outside the CDR3, the full variable domain is DTAVSQTPKYLVTQMGNDKSIKCEQNLGHDTMYWYKQDSKKFLKIMFSYNNKELIINETVPNRFSPKSPDKAHLNLHINSLELGDSAVYFCASSFGQSNQPQHFGDGTRLSIL.

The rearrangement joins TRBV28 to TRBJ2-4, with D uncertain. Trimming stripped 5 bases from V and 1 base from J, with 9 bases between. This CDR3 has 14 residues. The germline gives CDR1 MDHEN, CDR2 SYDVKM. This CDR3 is CASSVWWAKNIQYF. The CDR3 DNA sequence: TGTGCCAGCAGTGTTTGGTGGGCCAAAAACATTCAGTACTTC.

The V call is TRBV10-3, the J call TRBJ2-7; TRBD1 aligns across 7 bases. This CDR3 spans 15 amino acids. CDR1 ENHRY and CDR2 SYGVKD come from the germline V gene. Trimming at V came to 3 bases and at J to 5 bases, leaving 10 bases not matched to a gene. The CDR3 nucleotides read TGTGCCATCAGTGAAAGTAACAGGGGTAACAACGAGCAGTACTTC. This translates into CAISESNRGNNEQYF.

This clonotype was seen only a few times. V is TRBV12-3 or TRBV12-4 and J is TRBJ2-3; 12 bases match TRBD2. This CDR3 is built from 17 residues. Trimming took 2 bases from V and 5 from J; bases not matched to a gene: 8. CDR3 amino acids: CASSLSRLAGAGDTQYF. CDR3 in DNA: TGTGCCAGCAGTTTAAGTCGACTAGCGGGAGCGGGAGATACGCAGTATTTT.

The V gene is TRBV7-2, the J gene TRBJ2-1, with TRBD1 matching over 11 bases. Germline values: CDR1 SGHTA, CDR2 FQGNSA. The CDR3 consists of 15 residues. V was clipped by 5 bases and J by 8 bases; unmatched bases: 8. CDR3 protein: CASSRGTGGGYEQFF. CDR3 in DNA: TGTGCCAGCAGCCGGGGGACAGGGGGGGGCTATGAGCAGTTCTTC.

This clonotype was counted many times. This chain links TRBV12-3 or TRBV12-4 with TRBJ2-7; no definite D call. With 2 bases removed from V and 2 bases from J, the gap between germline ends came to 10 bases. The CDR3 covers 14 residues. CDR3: CASSLIDGPYEQYF. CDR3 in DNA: TGTGCCAGCAGTTTAATCGACGGCCCCTACGAGCAGTACTTC.